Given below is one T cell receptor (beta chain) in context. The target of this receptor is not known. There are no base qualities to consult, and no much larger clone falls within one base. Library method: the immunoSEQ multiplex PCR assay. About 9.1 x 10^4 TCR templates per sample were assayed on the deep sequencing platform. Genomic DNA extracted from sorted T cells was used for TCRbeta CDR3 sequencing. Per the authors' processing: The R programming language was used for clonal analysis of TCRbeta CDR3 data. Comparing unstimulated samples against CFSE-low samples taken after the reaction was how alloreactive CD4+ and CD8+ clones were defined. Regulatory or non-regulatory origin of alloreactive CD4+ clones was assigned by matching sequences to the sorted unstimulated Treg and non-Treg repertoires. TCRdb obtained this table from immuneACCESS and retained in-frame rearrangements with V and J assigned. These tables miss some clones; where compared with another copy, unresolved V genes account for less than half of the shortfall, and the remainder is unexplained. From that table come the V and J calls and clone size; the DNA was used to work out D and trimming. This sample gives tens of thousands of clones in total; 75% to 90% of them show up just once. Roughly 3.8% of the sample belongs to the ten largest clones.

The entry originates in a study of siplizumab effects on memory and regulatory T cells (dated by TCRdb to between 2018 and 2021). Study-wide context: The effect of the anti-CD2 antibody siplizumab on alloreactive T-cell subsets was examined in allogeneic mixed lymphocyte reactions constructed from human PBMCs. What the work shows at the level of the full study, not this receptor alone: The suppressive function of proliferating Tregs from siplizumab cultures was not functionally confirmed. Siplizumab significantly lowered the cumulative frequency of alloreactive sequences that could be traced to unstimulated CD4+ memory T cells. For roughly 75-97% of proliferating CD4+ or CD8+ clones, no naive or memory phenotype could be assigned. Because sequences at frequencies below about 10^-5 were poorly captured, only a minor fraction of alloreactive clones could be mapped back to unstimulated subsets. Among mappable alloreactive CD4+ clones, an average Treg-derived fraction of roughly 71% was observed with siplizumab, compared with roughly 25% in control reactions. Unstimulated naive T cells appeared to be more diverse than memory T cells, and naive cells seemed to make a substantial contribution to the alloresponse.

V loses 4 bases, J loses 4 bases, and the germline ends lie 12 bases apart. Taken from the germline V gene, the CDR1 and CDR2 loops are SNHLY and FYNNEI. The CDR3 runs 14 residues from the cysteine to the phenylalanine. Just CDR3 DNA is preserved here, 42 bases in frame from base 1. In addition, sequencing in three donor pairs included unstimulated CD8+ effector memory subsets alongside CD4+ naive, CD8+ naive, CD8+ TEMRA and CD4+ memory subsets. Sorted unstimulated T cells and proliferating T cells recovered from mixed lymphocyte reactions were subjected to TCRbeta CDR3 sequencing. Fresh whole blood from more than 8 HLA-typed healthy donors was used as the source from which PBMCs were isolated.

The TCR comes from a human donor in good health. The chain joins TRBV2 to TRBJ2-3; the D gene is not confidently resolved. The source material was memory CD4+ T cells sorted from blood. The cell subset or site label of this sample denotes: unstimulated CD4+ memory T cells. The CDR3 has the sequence CASSVSVVADTQYF. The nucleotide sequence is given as TGTGCCAGCAGTGTGTCAGTCGTTGCAGATACGCAGTATTTT.